Following are 22 T cell receptor beta chains from one sample sequenced in a study of T-cell memory formation after mild COVID-19 (dated by TCRdb to the early 2020s). Library creation used 5' RACE. The instrument given in TCRdb is Illumina NovaSeq 6000. Using fastp at Q25 and MiXCR, TCRdb reprocessed the public reads and kept productive beta chains. Under each unique CDR3 protein, matching rows form one entry showing the most common genes and DNA. The sample profile shows some 600,000 distinct CDR3 sequences; around 16% of them were found once. Roughly 8.2% of the sample is in the top ten clones. Sample: PBMCs or a T cell subset sorted from them (not recorded which). These receptors were taken from an adult woman who had mild COVID-19 (a few samples of this study predate the infection). The sample titles of this study are shuffled in the database, so cell type and time point are left out; the donor was told from shared clones.

The rearrangement links TRBV6-1 to TRBJ1-5; TRBD1 agrees at 9 bases. Germline CDR1 is MNHNS and CDR2 is SASEGT. The CDR3 is made up of 12 amino acids. V shed 10 bases and J 9 bases; nucleotides not matched to a gene: 7. In DNA, the CDR3 is TGTGCCATCGGGGACAGGGAAGGGCCCCAGCATTTT. This gives the protein CAIGDREGPQHF.

The chain uses TRBV6-1 and TRBJ1-1, with D perhaps matching TRBD1 (5 bases). Trimming removed 7 bases at V and 2 bases at J, with 14 bases between. The CDR3 runs to 14 residues. Germline V gives CDR1 MNHNS, CDR2 SASEGT. CDR3 amino acids: CASIFGTLNTEAFF. The CDR3 DNA sequence: TGTGCCAGCATCTTCGGGACCTTAAACACTGAAGCTTTCTTT.

This clonotype was detected only a few times. The chain employs TRBV30 and TRBJ1-6, with D uncertain. This CDR3 contains 15 residues. The ends were cut back, 0 bases at V and 0 bases at J, with 6 bases in the middle. Per the germline V gene, CDR1 is GTSNPN and CDR2 is SVGIG (reference sequence). Here the CDR3 reads CAWSVLSSYNSPLHF. CDR3 coding DNA: TGTGCCTGGAGTGTATTAAGCTCCTATAATTCACCCCTCCACTTT.

This chain links TRBV29-1 with TRBJ2-3; 12 nucleotides line up with TRBD2. This CDR3 spans 15 amino acids. The germline V gene has CDR1 SQVTM and CDR2 ANQGSEA. The V segment lost 3 bases and the J segment 2 bases; nucleotides outside the gene matches: 3. This CDR3 is CSVDGTSGYTDTQYF. The CDR3 DNA follows: TGCAGCGTTGATGGGACTAGCGGGTACACAGATACGCAGTATTTT.

This clonotype was detected a few times. The rearrangement uses TRBV5-5 and TRBJ1-3; D call uncertain. The CDR3 spans 13 residues. V shed 0 bases and J shed 7 bases, with 8 bases lying between them. Looked up from germline, CDR1 is SGHKS and CDR2 is YYEKEE (reference sequence). CDR3 DNA: TGTGCCAGCAGCTTGGCCTTTGATAACACCATATATTTT. This gives the protein CASSLAFDNTIYF. The entire variable domain, with the rest obtained from reference TRBV5-5 and TRBJ1-3, is as follows: DAGVTQSPTHLIKTRGQQVTLRCSPISGHKSVSWYQQVLGQGPQFIFQYYEKEERGRGNFPDRFSARQFPNYSSELNVNALLLGDSALYLCASSLAFDNTIYFGEGSWLTVV.

This clonotype was counted a few times. V gene TRBV12-3 or TRBV12-4 combines with J gene TRBJ1-1; D unresolved. The CDR3 extends over 12 amino acids. Trimming removed 2 bases from V and 6 bases from J, with 7 bases in between. The CDR3 reads CASSLWRAEAFF. In nucleotides, the CDR3 is TGTGCCAGCAGTTTATGGAGAGCTGAAGCTTTCTTT.

This chain joins TRBV6-5 and TRBJ2-3; possibly TRBD2 for D (6 bases). V dropped 6 bases and J dropped 1 base, with 14 bases sitting between them. The CDR3 is made up of 15 amino acids. CDR1 is MNHEY, CDR2 SVGAGI, per germline. The CDR3: CASSPGAGRTDTQYF. The CDR3 bases are TGTGCCAGCAGCCCCGGGGCGGGACGCACAGATACGCAGTATTTT.

In its sample, this clonotype was seen a few times. This chain links TRBV4-1 with TRBJ1-6, with unresolved D. Trimming pared 0 bases from V and 5 bases from J, leaving 5 bases between. The CDR3 is 14 residues long. Germline V CDR1 and CDR2: MGHRA, YSYEKL. The CDR3 nucleotides are TGCGCCAGCAGCCAAGAAAGTAATAATTCACCCCTCCACTTT. As protein: CASSQESNNSPLHF.

This clonotype has only a few counts. This sequence joins TRBV20-1 and TRBJ1-2, with D perhaps TRBD1 (6 bases). Trimming pared 3 bases from V and 4 bases from J, leaving 18 bases between. This CDR3 has 15 amino acids. Germline-derived CDR1 and CDR2 are DFQATT and SNEGSKA (reference sequence). The CDR3 DNA sequence: TGCAGTGCTAGCCCTCCGGACAGCGTCGTCTATGGCTACACCTTC. Translation gives CSASPPDSVVYGYTF.

This clonotype turned up a few times. This chain joins TRBV14 and TRBJ2-7; the D call may be TRBD1 or TRBD2 (6 bases each). In germline, CDR1 is SGHDN, CDR2 FVKESK. This CDR3 spans 15 amino acids. Trimming took 4 bases from V and 0 from J, leaving 13 bases between them. Here the CDR3 reads CASSPTGRSSYEQYF. The DNA of the CDR3 is TGTGCCAGCAGCCCAACAGGGAGGTCCTCCTACGAGCAGTACTTC.

This clonotype appeared a few times. The V and J genes are TRBV20-1 and TRBJ2-7; D is perhaps TRBD1 (5 bases). Looked up from germline, CDR1 is DFQATT and CDR2 is SNEGSKA (reference sequence). The V and J ends lost 6 bases and 1 base respectively, with 10 bases between them. The CDR3 totals 12 residues. The CDR3 sequence: CSAIRDSYEQYF. The CDR3 coding sequence is TGCAGTGCAATCAGGGATTCCTACGAGCAGTACTTC.

This clonotype was counted between two and nine times. The chain employs TRBV6-4 and TRBJ2-1, with 7 nucleotides matching TRBD2. The CDR3 is made up of 15 amino acids. With 4 bases clipped from V and 7 bases from J, the junction kept 10 bases outside the gene matches. Germline CDR1 and CDR2: MRHNA and SNTAGT. The CDR3 here is CASSAAGVGGNEQFF. The CDR3 nucleotides are TGTGCCAGCAGTGCGGCGGGAGTAGGTGGGAATGAGCAGTTCTTC.

The chain recombines TRBV6-1 with TRBJ2-1; the match to TRBD1 covers 7 bases. Germline trimming cut 6 bases from V and 3 bases from J; bases unmatched to any gene: 8. The length of the CDR3 is 15 residues. Germline assignment: CDR1 MNHNS and CDR2 SASEGT. The CDR3 is CASRSTGLIYNEQFF. The CDR3 nucleotides are TGTGCCAGCAGATCGACAGGGCTGATCTACAATGAGCAGTTCTTC.

The chain recombines TRBV7-9 with TRBJ2-1; 8 nucleotides agree with TRBD1. The V gene end was trimmed by 5 bases and the J gene end by 3 bases; junction bases not matched to a gene: 9. Germline V gene data show CDR1 as SEHNR and CDR2 as FQNEAQ (reference sequence). This CDR3 contains 16 residues. The CDR3: CASSPDRGPYYNEQFF. Written as DNA, the CDR3 is TGTGCCAGCAGCCCCGACAGGGGACCCTACTACAATGAGCAGTTCTTC.

This clonotype has a handful of counts. The V gene is TRBV29-1, the J gene TRBJ2-1; D gene uncertain. The ends were cut back, 5 bases at V and 1 base at J, with 3 bases in the middle. In germline, CDR1 is SQVTM, CDR2 ANQGSEA. The CDR3 length is 11 residues. CDR3 residues: CSVPSYNEQFF. The CDR3 DNA is TGCAGCGTTCCGTCCTACAATGAGCAGTTCTTC.

The chain joins TRBV6-5 to TRBJ2-5; the match to TRBD1 covers 11 bases. This CDR3 contains 16 residues. Unmatched junction bases numbered 5, after V lost 3 bases and J lost 2 bases. Germline CDR1 and CDR2: MNHEY and SVGAGI. As DNA, the CDR3 is TGTGCCAGCAGTTATGGACAGGGGGCCCCTCAAGAGACCCAGTACTTC. Amino acids: CASSYGQGAPQETQYF.

This clonotype was found many times. V gene TRBV5-1 combines with J gene TRBJ2-2; D is possibly TRBD1 or TRBD2 (6 bases each). CDR3 length equals 16 residues. V lost 7 bases to trimming and J lost 0 bases, with 16 bases between them. Germline V gene data show CDR1 as SGHRS and CDR2 as YFSETQ. The CDR3 loop reads CASAKGGPSNTGELFF. The CDR3 nucleotides are TGCGCCAGCGCCAAAGGGGGGCCGTCGAACACCGGGGAGCTGTTTTTT.

Regarding this clonotype: This may be a read error, as it is one base from a much larger clone. The chain couples TRBV28 to TRBJ2-5; D remains unclear. V was shortened by 6 bases and J by 3 bases, with 8 bases between the two germline ends. Germline V CDR1 and CDR2: MDHEN, SYDVKM. This CDR3 is built from 12 residues. CDR3 residues: CASSEWEETQYF. The CDR3 bases are TGTGCCAGCAGCGAGTGGGAAGAGACCCAGTACTTC. Full variable domain (outside the CDR3, taken from reference TRBV28 and TRBJ2-5): DVKVTQSSRYLVKRTGEKVFLECVQDMDHENMFWYRQDPGLGLRLIYFSYDVKMKEKGDIPEGYSVSREKKERFSLILESASTNQTSMYLCASSEWEETQYFGPGTRLLVL.

This clonotype was found a few times. This chain joins TRBV6-5 and TRBJ1-1, with D possibly TRBD1 on 5 matching bases. This CDR3 has 14 residues. V lost 3 bases to trimming and J lost 0 bases, with 8 bases between them. Per the germline V gene, CDR1 is MNHEY and CDR2 is SVGAGI. The CDR3 DNA is TGTGCCAGCAGTTATGACAGCATGAACACTGAAGCTTTCTTT. It is translated as CASSYDSMNTEAFF.

The chain employs TRBV7-8 and TRBJ2-1, with TRBD2 matching 12 bases. V lost 2 bases and J lost 6; bases outside the gene matches: 11. The CDR3 length is 18 residues. Per germline, CDR1 SGHVS and CDR2 FQNEAQ. CDR3 sequence: CASSLLAGGGKVGNEQFF. As DNA, the CDR3 is TGTGCCAGCAGCTTACTAGCGGGAGGGGGTAAAGTGGGCAATGAGCAGTTCTTC.

The chain has TRBV7-2 and TRBJ1-6; 8 bases are a match to TRBD1. The CDR3 has 14 residues. Germline CDR1 and CDR2: SGHTA and FQGNSA. J gave up 8 bases and V 4 bases, and 4 bases lay outside the gene matches. The CDR3 DNA is TGTGCCAGCAGCTACAGGGGGGTCGATTCACCCCTCCACTTT. Its translation is CASSYRGVDSPLHF.

The table lists this clonotype with a few counts. The chain recombines TRBV12-3 or TRBV12-4 with TRBJ1-1; the D is unclear. V was cut by 2 bases and J by 0 bases, with 7 bases left in between. This CDR3 is 14 amino acids long. The CDR3 DNA reads as TGTGCCAGCAGTTTATGGGCGGTGAACACTGAAGCTTTCTTT. Translated: CASSLWAVNTEAFF.